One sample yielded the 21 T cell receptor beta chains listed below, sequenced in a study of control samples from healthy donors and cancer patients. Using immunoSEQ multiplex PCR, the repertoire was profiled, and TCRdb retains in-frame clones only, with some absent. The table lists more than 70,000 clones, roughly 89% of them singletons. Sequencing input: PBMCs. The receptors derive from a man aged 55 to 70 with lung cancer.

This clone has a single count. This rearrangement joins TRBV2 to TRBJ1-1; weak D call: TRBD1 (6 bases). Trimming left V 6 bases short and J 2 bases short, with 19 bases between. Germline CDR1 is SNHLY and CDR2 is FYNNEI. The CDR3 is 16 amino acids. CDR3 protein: CASRARPDSENTEAFF. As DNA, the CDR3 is TGTGCCAGCAGAGCTAGACCGGACAGCGAAAACACTGAAGCTTTCTTT.

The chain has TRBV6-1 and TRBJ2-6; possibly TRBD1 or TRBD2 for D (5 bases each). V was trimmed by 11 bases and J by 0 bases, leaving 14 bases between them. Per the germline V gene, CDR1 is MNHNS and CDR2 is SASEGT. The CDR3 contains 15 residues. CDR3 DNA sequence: TGTGCCTTACTCAGGGACGGCTCTGGGGCCAACGTCCTGACTTTC. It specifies CALLRDGSGANVLTF.

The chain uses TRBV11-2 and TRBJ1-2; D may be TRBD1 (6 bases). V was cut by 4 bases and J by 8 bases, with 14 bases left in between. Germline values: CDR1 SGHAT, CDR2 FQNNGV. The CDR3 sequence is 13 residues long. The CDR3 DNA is TGTGCCAGCAGCTCTAACAGGGCGATGGGCTACACCTTC. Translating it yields CASSSNRAMGYTF.

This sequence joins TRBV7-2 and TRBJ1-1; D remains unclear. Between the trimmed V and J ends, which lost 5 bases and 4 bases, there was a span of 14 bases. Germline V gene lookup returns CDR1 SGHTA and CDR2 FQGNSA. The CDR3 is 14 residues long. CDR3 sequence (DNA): TGTGCCAGCAGCATCTTGCGGGAGGGCACTGAAGCTTTCTTT. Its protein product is CASSILREGTEAFF.

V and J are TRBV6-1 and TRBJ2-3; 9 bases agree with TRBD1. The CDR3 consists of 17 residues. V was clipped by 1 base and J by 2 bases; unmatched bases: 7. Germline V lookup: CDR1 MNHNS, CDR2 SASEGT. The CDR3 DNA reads TGTGCCAGCAGTGAAGGGCCGGGACAGGGTTTCACAGATACGCAGTATTTT. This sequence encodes CASSEGPGQGFTDTQYF.

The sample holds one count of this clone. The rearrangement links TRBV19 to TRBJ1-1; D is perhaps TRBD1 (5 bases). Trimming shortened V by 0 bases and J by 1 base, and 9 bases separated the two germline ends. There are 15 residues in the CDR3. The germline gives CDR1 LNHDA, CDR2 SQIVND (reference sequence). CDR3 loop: CASSIEGRKNTEAFF. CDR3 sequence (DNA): TGTGCCAGTAGTATAGAGGGACGGAAGAACACTGAAGCTTTCTTT.

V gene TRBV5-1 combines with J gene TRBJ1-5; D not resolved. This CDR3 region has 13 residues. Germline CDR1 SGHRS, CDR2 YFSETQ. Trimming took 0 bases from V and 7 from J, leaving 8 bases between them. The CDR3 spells CASSLEGRQPQHF. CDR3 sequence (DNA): TGCGCCAGCAGCTTGGAAGGTAGGCAGCCCCAGCATTTT.

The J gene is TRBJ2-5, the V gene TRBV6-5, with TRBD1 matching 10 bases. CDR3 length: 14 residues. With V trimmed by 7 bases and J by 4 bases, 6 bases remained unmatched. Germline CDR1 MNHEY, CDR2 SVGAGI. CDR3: CASIGTGVRETQYF. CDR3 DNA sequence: TGTGCCAGCATAGGGACAGGGGTAAGAGAGACCCAGTACTTC.

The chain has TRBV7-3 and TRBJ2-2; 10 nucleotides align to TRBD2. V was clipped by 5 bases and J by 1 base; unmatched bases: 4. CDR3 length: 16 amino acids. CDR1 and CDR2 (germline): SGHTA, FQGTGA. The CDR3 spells CASSIRTSGNTGELFF. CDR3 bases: TGTGCCAGCAGCATCCGGACTAGCGGGAACACCGGGGAGCTGTTTTTT.

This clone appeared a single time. CDR3 bases: TGTGCCAGCCGGTGGGGGGGGACAGGGCACAATGAGCAGTTCTTC. Translated, it gives CASRWGGTGHNEQFF. The V call is TRBV25-1, the J call TRBJ2-1; 9 bases align to TRBD1. The V gene's germline CDR1 is MGHDK and CDR2 SYGVNS. Germline trimming cut 8 bases from V and 5 bases from J; bases unmatched to any gene: 10. The CDR3 consists of 15 residues. Supplemented by reference TRBV25-1 and TRBJ2-1, the full variable domain reads EADIYQTPRYLVIGTGKKITLECSQTMGHDKMYWYQQDPGMELHLIHYSYGVNSTEKGDLSSESTVSRIRTEHFPLTLESARPSHTSQYLCASRWGGTGHNEQFFGPGTRLTVL.

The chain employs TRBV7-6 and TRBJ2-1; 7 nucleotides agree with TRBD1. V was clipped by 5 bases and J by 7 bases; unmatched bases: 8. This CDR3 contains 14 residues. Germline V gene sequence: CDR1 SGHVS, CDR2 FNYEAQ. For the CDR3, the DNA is TGTGCCAGCAGCCCCTACGACAGGGCGAATGAGCAGTTCTTC. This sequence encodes CASSPYDRANEQFF.

The CDR3 spells CASSQMPGQRDEQYV. In DNA form, the CDR3 reads TGTGCCAGCAGTCAAATGCCGGGACAGCGGGACGAGCAGTACGTC. V is TRBV6-5 and J is TRBJ2-7; TRBD1 might be the D (7 bases). The V and J ends lost 5 bases and 5 bases respectively, with 19 bases between them. The CDR3 consists of 15 residues. The V gene's germline CDR1 is MNHEY and CDR2 SVGAGI.

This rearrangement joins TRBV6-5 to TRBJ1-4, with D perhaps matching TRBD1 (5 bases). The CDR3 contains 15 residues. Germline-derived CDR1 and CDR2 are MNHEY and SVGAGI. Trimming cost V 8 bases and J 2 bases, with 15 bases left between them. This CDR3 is CASLKGLTTNEKLFF. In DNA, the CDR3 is TGTGCCAGCCTAAAGGGACTGACGACTAATGAAAAACTGTTTTTT.

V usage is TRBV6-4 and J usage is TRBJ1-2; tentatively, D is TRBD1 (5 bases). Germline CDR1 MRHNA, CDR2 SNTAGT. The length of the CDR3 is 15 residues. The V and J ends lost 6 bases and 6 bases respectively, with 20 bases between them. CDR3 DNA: TGTGCCAGCAGCGTCCAGGCAGGGAGCTCAAATGGCTACACCTTC. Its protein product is CASSVQAGSSNGYTF.

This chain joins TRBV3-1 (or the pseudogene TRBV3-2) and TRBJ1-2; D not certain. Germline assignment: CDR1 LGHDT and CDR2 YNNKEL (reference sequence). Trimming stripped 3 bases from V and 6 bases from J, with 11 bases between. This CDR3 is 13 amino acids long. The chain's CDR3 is CASSHVDGDGYTF. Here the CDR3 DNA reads TGTGCCAGCAGCCATGTGGACGGTGATGGCTACACCTTC.

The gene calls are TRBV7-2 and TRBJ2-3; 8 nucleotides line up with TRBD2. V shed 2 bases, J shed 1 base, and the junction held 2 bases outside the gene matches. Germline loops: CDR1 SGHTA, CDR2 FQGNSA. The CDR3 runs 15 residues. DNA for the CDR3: TGTGCCAGCAGCTTACGTAGCGGGGGCACAGATACGCAGTATTTT. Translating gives CASSLRSGGTDTQYF.

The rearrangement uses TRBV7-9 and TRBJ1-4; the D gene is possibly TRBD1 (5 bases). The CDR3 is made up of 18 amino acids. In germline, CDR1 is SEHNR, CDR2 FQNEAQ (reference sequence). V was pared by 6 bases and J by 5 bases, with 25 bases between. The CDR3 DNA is TGTGCCAGCAGATCCTCGAGAGGGTTGGGGGAGGAAAATGAAAAACTGTTTTTT. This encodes CASRSSRGLGEENEKLFF.

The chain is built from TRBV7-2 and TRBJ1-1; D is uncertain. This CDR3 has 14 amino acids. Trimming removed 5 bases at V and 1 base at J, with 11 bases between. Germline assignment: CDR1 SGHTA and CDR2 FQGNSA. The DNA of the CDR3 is TGTGCCAGCAGCCCGGGATGGGGGAACACTGAAGCTTTCTTT. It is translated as CASSPGWGNTEAFF.

CDR3 protein: CASSETGRGPVGEQYF. CDR3 in DNA: TGCGCCAGCAGTGAGACTGGCAGGGGGCCAGTGGGAGAGCAGTACTTC. The chain uses TRBV10-1 and TRBJ2-7; 8 nucleotides align to TRBD1. Germline V gene sequence: CDR1 WNHNN, CDR2 SYGVQD (reference sequence). The CDR3 extends over 16 amino acids. V was pared by 2 bases and J by 7 bases, with 13 bases of the junction left unmatched.

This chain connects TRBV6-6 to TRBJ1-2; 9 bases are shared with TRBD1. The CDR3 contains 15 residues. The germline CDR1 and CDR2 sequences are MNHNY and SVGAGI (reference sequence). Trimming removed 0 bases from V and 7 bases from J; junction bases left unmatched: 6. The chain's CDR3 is CASSYSGTGNSGYTF. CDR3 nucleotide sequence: TGTGCCAGCAGTTACTCCGGGACAGGGAATTCTGGCTACACCTTC.

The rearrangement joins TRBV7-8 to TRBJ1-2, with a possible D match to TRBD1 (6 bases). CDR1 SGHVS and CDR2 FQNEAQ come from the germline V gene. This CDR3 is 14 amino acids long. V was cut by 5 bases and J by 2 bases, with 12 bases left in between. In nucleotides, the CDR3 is TGTGCCAGCAGCACAGGGACCCAAAACTATGGCTACACCTTC. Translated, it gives CASSTGTQNYGYTF.